A single sample is the source of the 23 T cell receptor beta chains below, sequenced in a study of T cell clusters in autoimmune cytopenias. TRB was amplified from about 250 ng of peripheral blood genomic DNA per sample. TRB rearrangements were amplified by touch-down multiplex PCR with mixed TRB-A/B primers. TCRdb re-called the multiplex PCR reads; every CDR3 protein appears as one record, without DNA. This repertoire comprises 4,000 to 6,500 distinct CDR3 sequences; its ten largest clones make up less than 30%. Sequencing used peripheral blood. The receptor source for this set is a human donor with an autoimmune cytopenia or autoimmune hepatitis (not recorded which).

J is TRBJ1-2 and V is TRBV5-5; the D gene TCRdb calls, TRBD1, cannot be checked with no DNA. Germline lookup yields CDR1 SGHKS and CDR2 YYEKEE (reference sequence). This CDR3 contains 16 residues. CDR3: CASSWDPGGAGYGYTF.

This chain connects TRBV5-4 to TRBJ2-1; the D gene TCRdb calls, TRBD2, cannot be checked with no DNA. The CDR3 runs to 14 residues. CDR1 and CDR2 (germline): SGHNT, YYREEE (reference sequence). The CDR3 sequence: CASSWTSGRNEQFF.

The gene calls are TRBV6-1 and TRBJ1-1. Germline V gene lookup returns CDR1 MNHNS and CDR2 SASEGT. The CDR3 runs to 13 residues. The CDR3: CASSVLLNTEAFF.

V and J are TRBV5-6 and TRBJ2-3; TCRdb names TRBD1, which stays unverified in the absence of DNA. Germline values: CDR1 SGHDT, CDR2 YYEEEE. The CDR3 consists of 17 residues. CDR3 amino acids: CASSFQFSGQFTDTQYF.

This chain uses TRBV20-1 with TRBJ2-4; TCRdb proposes TRBD2, but this gene call is untestable without DNA. The CDR3 covers 15 residues. CDR1 and CDR2 from the germline V gene are DFQATT and SNEGSKA (reference sequence). This chain's CDR3 is CSARAQGRAGNIQYF.

The chain employs TRBV6-1 and TRBJ2-6. This CDR3 comprises 18 residues. In germline, CDR1 is MNHNS, CDR2 SASEGT. Here the CDR3 reads CASSLSGAPSSGANVLTF.

This clonotype is identified as medium-sized from frequency. This chain links TRBV5-5 with TRBJ1-2; no DNA is available, so the TRBD1 call from TCRdb remains unchecked. This CDR3 has 13 residues. The germline gives CDR1 SGHKS, CDR2 YYEKEE (reference sequence). The CDR3 spells CASSSSVQGSYTF.

The chain combines TRBV27 with TRBJ1-1; TCRdb's D gene call, TRBD1, goes unchecked for lack of DNA. Germline-derived CDR1 and CDR2 are MNHEY and SMNVEV (reference sequence). This CDR3 region has 16 residues. CDR3 protein: CASSRAPGQGLTEAFF.

The chain couples TRBV6-1 to TRBJ2-3; the TRBD1 assignment by TCRdb is unverifiable without DNA. This CDR3 contains 16 residues. The V gene's germline CDR1 is MNHNS and CDR2 SASEGT. CDR3: CASSEAMIQGADTQYF.

The genes are TRBV5-6 and TRBJ1-2. Germline V lookup: CDR1 SGHDT, CDR2 YYEEEE. This CDR3 is built from 13 residues. This CDR3 reads CASSLRNLDGYTF.

By frequency, this clonotype is medium-sized (0.01 to 0.1%). The rearrangement joins TRBV19 to TRBJ1-6; TCRdb selects TRBD1, and the lack of DNA leaves this call unchecked. The CDR3 is 15 residues long. In germline, CDR1 is LNHDA, CDR2 SQIVND (reference sequence). This CDR3 is CASSGIGTANSPLHF. The full variable domain, completed using reference TRBV19 and TRBJ1-6, is DGGITQSPKYLFRKEGQNVTLSCEQNLNHDAMYWYRQDPGQGLRLIYYSQIVNDFQKGDIAEGYSVSREKKESFPLTVTSAQKNPTAFYLCASSGIGTANSPLHFGNGTRLTVT.

By frequency, this clonotype is medium-sized. J is TRBJ2-5 and V is TRBV7-2; TCRdb's D gene call, TRBD1, goes unchecked for lack of DNA. Germline V gene data show CDR1 as SGHTA and CDR2 as FQGNSA. This CDR3 is built from 14 residues. CDR3: CASSVWDRPGYQYF.

By frequency, this clonotype registers medium-sized. The CDR3 sequence: CSARSHTGTGSSYEQYF. The V gene is TRBV20-1, the J gene TRBJ2-7; TCRdb's D call, TRBD1, is unchecked because there is no DNA. Germline V gene sequence: CDR1 DFQATT, CDR2 SNEGSKA (reference sequence). This CDR3 comprises 17 residues.

By frequency, this clonotype is medium-sized. The chain couples TRBV7-9 to TRBJ1-4; TCRdb lists TRBD1, though no DNA is available to test this call. The V gene's germline CDR1 is SEHNR and CDR2 FQNEAQ (reference sequence). The CDR3 spans 14 residues. CDR3 residues: CASSLRDTPEKLFF.

This clonotype ranks as medium-sized in terms of frequency. This chain connects TRBV29-1 to TRBJ1-4; the D call from TCRdb, TRBD1, cannot be confirmed without DNA. Per germline, CDR1 SQVTM and CDR2 ANQGSEA. The CDR3 contains 14 residues. The CDR3 loop reads CSVEDGRGGTELFF.

The chain uses TRBV5-1 and TRBJ1-1; TCRdb outputs TRBD1, but without DNA this stays unchecked. This CDR3 is built from 14 residues. The germline V gene has CDR1 SGHRS and CDR2 YFSETQ. CDR3 in amino acids: CASSLANGLGPAFF.

The chain recombines TRBV5-6 with TRBJ2-5; TCRdb selects TRBD1, and the lack of DNA leaves this call unchecked. The CDR3 covers 13 residues. The germline V gene encodes CDR1 SGHDT and CDR2 YYEEEE. This CDR3 is CASSKDRGETQYF.

Frequency places this clonotype as medium-sized (0.01 to 0.1%). The CDR3 is CASSLGQGPDSPLHF. The V call is TRBV12-3 or TRBV12-4, the J call TRBJ1-6; TCRdb names TRBD1, which stays unverified in the absence of DNA. This CDR3 has 15 residues.

The chain employs TRBV12-3 or TRBV12-4 and TRBJ1-1; TCRdb's assignment of TRBD1 cannot be checked, as there is no DNA. The CDR3 has 13 amino acids. CDR3 residues: CASSLRAGAEAFF.

This clonotype is identified as medium-sized from frequency. V usage is TRBV7-9 and J usage is TRBJ1-2; the TCRdb D gene call, TRBD1, has no DNA to confirm it. Germline V CDR1 and CDR2: SEHNR, FQNEAQ (reference sequence). The CDR3 loop spans 12 amino acids. The CDR3 loop reads CASSLAVDTYTF.

The rearrangement joins TRBV6-1 to TRBJ1-2. This CDR3 region has 11 residues. CDR1 is MNHNS and CDR2 is SASEGT in the germline V gene. CDR3 sequence reads: CASSEGYGYTF.

This clonotype is identified as medium-sized from frequency. The chain has TRBV12-3 or TRBV12-4 and TRBJ2-3; TCRdb selects TRBD2, and the lack of DNA leaves this call unchecked. There are 16 residues in the CDR3. The CDR3 here is CASSLRSGGAPDTQYF.

The CDR3 sequence is CSARGTGMGTDTQYF. V is TRBV20-1 and J is TRBJ2-3. Per germline, CDR1 DFQATT and CDR2 SNEGSKA (reference sequence). This CDR3 has 15 residues.